A selection of T cell receptor beta chains follows, all from one sample in a study of cytomegalovirus exposure and HLA in healthy donors. Assay: immunoSEQ multiplex PCR; the TCRdb copy retains only in-frame clones and omits some. Among about 140,000 clones listed, roughly 75% were seen once. Sequenced: PBMCs. The receptors derive from a man aged 35-49 years in good health and CMV-seronegative. Each CDR3 is given with its conserved first and last residue. The D gene is left open where the match is weak. Size is omitted from some rows. Given values are once, few, many or a class for expanded clones.

d_call	v_call	clone_size	j_call	cdr3_nt	cdr3_aa
TRBD1	TRBV5-1	once	TRBJ1-6	TGCGCCAGCAGCTTGGGAGGGACAGATAATTCACCCCTCCACTTT	CASSLGGTDNSPLHF
TRBD2	TRBV9	NA	TRBJ2-5	TGTGCCAGTCGACTAGCGGGGGGGGAGACCCAGTACTTC	CASRLAGGETQYF
NA	TRBV9	NA	TRBJ2-5	TGTGCCAGCAGCGCGTCGCCCCAGGGGGAGACCCAGTACTTC	CASSASPQGETQYF
NA	TRBV19	few	TRBJ1-6	TGTGCCAGTAACCGGGATGTAAATTCACCCCTCCACTTT	CASNRDVNSPLHF
NA	TRBV4-3	NA	TRBJ2-1	TGCGCCAGCAGCCAAGAAGATCGGCTGACCAGGTCCAATGAGCAGTTCTTC	CASSQEDRLTRSNEQFF
TRBD1	TRBV29-1	few	TRBJ2-3	TGCAGCGCTAGGGGGTGGACAGGGGGGTCCACAGATACGCAGTATTTT	CSARGWTGGSTDTQYF
TRBD2	TRBV7-3	NA	TRBJ2-2	TGTGCCAGCAGCTTAACGCGGCCAGCGGGGGGTCGAGGCACCGGGGAGCTGTTTTTT	CASSLTRPAGGRGTGELFF
TRBD1	TRBV5-1	NA	TRBJ1-1	TGCGCCAGCAGCGGGACAGGGGCGCGCAAAGCTTTCTTT	CASSGTGARKAFF
NA	TRBV10-3	NA	TRBJ1-1	TGTGCCATCAGGGGGGGGCAGGCTGAAGCTTTCTTT	CAIRGGQAEAFF
TRBD1	TRBV7-2	once	TRBJ1-1	TGTGCCAGCAGCGCCCGGGACAGGGCCCGCACTGAAGCTTTCTTT	CASSARDRARTEAFF
TRBD2	TRBV5-1	NA	TRBJ2-3	TGCGCCAGCAGCACTAGGACTAGCGGGGGCCCGGGAGATACGCAGTATTTT	CASSTRTSGGPGDTQYF
NA	TRBV6-1	NA	TRBJ1-4	TGTGCCAGCAGATTTACTTCGACAACTAATGAAAAACTGTTTTTT	CASRFTSTTNEKLFF
TRBD1	TRBV19	NA	TRBJ2-6	TGTGCCAGTAGGACAGGGGGCCCGCCCGGGGCCAACGTCCTGACTTTC	CASRTGGPPGANVLTF
NA	TRBV30	NA	TRBJ2-7	TGTGCCTGGGGTGACTGGAGCTCCTACGAGCAGTACTTC	CAWGDWSSYEQYF
TRBD1	TRBV7-9	NA	TRBJ2-3	TGTGCCAGCAGCTTACTGGGGACAGCCCAGATAGATACGCAGTATTTT	CASSLLGTAQIDTQYF
NA	TRBV30	NA	TRBJ2-7	TGTGCCTGGATGCACCCGAGTGCAGGGACCTACGAGCAGTACTTC	CAWMHPSAGTYEQYF
NA	TRBV6-1	NA	TRBJ2-7	TGTGCCAGCACCAAAGGGGGAAGCACCTACGAGCAGTACTTC	CASTKGGSTYEQYF